This note documents a single T cell receptor (beta chain) sequence. Its antigen is as yet unknown. A read error may be the cause here, since a much bigger clone is one base away. The data derive from a study of T cells in Graves' hyperthyroidism and ophthalmopathy. Study as a whole: The authors collected peripheral blood at initial diagnosis, before any treatment. Findings and limits, study-wide: Among thyroid clonotypes expanded above 0.001, most also appeared in blood.

RNA transcripts yielded amplified TCR beta CDR3 regions. First-round RT-PCR of the TCR CDR3 relied on the HTBI primer set. MiXCR, run by TCRdb on the multiplex PCR reads, gives a single entry per CDR3 protein. The table lists approximately 630,000 distinct CDR3 sequences, 16% of them singletons. The CDR3 length is 12 residues. CDR1 is MDHEN and CDR2 is SYDVKM in the germline V gene. Diagnostic assessment was based on clinical symptoms, serum thyroxine and TRAb, thyroid ultrasound and orbital computed tomography. Sequencing was carried out using blood. The sequence derives from a young woman with Graves' hyperthyroidism. This chain uses TRBV28 with TRBJ2-1; no reliable D call. The CDR3 DNA follows: TGTGCCAGCAGTTTATCTTATTTTGAGCAGATCTTC. Its protein product is CASSLSYFEQIF.